Sequencing of this TCR beta chain was carried out in a study of cytomegalovirus exposure and HLA in healthy donors. Worth noting for this clone: Antigen unknown.

Notes on the study in general: Some V segments, including TRBV6-2 and TRBV6-3, were excluded as indistinguishable. Per published accounts, TCR beta sequences correctly predicted the HLA-A and HLA-B alleles of most subjects.

The PCR had 60 Vbeta and 13 Jbeta primers. The method was immunoSEQ multiplex PCR; TCRdb's version includes in-frame clones alone and lacks a portion of them. This repertoire includes around 52,000 clones. This CDR3 has 14 amino acids. J was trimmed by 5 bases and V by 4 bases; bases with no gene match: 4. CDR1 and CDR2 (germline): SNHLY, FYNNEI. The sequence came from a man in his forties or fifties in good health and CMV-seropositive. This chain links TRBV2 with TRBJ2-3, with 9 bases that match TRBD2. The material sequenced was PBMCs. The chain's CDR3 is CASSVGGGEDTQYF. Here the CDR3 DNA reads TGTGCCAGCAGTGTAGGCGGGGGGGAAGATACGCAGTATTTT.